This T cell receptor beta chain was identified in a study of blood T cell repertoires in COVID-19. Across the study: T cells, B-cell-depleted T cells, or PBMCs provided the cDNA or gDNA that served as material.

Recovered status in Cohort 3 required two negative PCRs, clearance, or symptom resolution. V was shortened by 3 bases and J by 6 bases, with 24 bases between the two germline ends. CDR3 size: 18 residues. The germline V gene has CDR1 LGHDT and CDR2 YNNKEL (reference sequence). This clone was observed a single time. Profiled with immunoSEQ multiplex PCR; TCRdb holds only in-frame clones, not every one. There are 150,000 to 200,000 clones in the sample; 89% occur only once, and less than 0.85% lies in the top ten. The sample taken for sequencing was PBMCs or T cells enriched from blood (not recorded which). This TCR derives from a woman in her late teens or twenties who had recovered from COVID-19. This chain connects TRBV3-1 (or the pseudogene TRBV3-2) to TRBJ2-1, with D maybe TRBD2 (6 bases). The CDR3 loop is CASSQRLDGAGPLNEQFF. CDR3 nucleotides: TGTGCCAGCAGCCAGAGGCTGGATGGCGCGGGACCACTCAATGAGCAGTTCTTC.